Presented here are 14 T cell receptor beta chains from one specimen sequenced in a study of T cells in Graves' hyperthyroidism and ophthalmopathy. TCR beta CDR3 regions were amplified from RNA transcripts. The TCR CDR3 first-round RT-PCR relied on the HTBI primer set. TCRdb re-derived calls from the multiplex PCR reads in MiXCR, one entry per CDR3 protein. The sample holds approximately 430,000 distinct CDR3 sequences, around 14% seen once. The sample consisted of blood. These TCRs come from a woman aged 18-29 years with Graves' hyperthyroidism.

Worth noting for this clonotype: A much more abundant neighbour one base away suggests this may be a read error. The V and J genes are TRBV18 and TRBJ2-7, with D uncertain. The length of the CDR3 is 12 residues. Germline CDR1 KGHSH, CDR2 LQKENI. Here the CDR3 reads CASPPVSGEQYF. CDR3 coding DNA: TGTGCCAGCCCACCAGTATCGGGCGAGCAGTACTTC.

This clonotype has just a few counts. CDR3 DNA sequence: TGCAGTGCTCCGGACAGGGGTGGCTATGGCTACACCTTC. Its protein product is CSAPDRGGYGYTF. This chain uses TRBV20-1 with TRBJ1-2; TRBD1 matches at 9 bases. This CDR3 comprises 13 residues. Germline assignment: CDR1 DFQATT and CDR2 SNEGSKA (reference sequence). V shed 5 bases, J shed 4 bases, and the junction held 5 bases outside the gene matches.

V gene TRBV2 combines with J gene TRBJ1-2; tentatively, D is TRBD1 (6 bases). Trimming removed 7 bases from V and 6 bases from J, with 18 bases in between. The CDR3 spans 14 residues. Germline values: CDR1 SNHLY, CDR2 FYNNEI. This CDR3 is CASIREGGRNGYTF. The CDR3 DNA reads TGTGCCAGCATCAGGGAAGGGGGGAGGAATGGCTACACCTTC.

This clonotype showed up just a few times. The chain has TRBV20-1 and TRBJ2-4; maybe TRBD2 (6 bases). Germline CDR1 and CDR2: DFQATT and SNEGSKA (reference sequence). The CDR3 runs 15 residues. V was shortened by 4 bases and J by 0 bases, with 13 bases between the two germline ends. In nucleotides, the CDR3 is TGCAGTGCTAAGTTGATGGGACTAGCCAAAAACATTCAGTACTTC. The encoded protein is CSAKLMGLAKNIQYF.

The chain joins TRBV6-1 to TRBJ1-4; D is undetermined. The V gene lost 6 bases and the J gene lost 4 bases, with 12 bases spanning the gap. Germline V gene lookup returns CDR1 MNHNS and CDR2 SASEGT. The CDR3 has 14 residues. CDR3 region: CASRGPGSNEKLFF. The CDR3 DNA is TGTGCCAGCAGGGGTCCAGGAAGTAATGAAAAACTGTTTTTT.

This chain links TRBV7-9 with TRBJ1-1, with D hard to call. The CDR3 has 14 amino acids. V was trimmed by 6 bases and J by 0 bases, leaving 11 bases between them. The germline gives CDR1 SEHNR, CDR2 FQNEAQ (reference sequence). The CDR3 here is CASRPGSMNTEAFF. The DNA of the CDR3 is TGTGCCAGCAGGCCCGGGAGCATGAACACTGAAGCTTTCTTT. The full variable domain, its missing parts supplied by reference TRBV7-9 and TRBJ1-1, is DTGVSQNPRHKITKRGQNVTFRCDPISEHNRLYWYRQTLGQGPEFLTYFQNEAQLEKSRLLSDRFSAERPKGSFSTLEIQRTEQGDSAMYLCASRPGSMNTEAFFGQGTRLTVV.

This rearrangement joins TRBV28 to TRBJ1-5, with D unresolved. CDR1 MDHEN and CDR2 SYDVKM come from the germline V gene. V lost 0 bases and J 7 bases, leaving 7 bases between the germline ends. There are 13 residues in the CDR3. The CDR3 DNA is TGTGCCAGCAGTTTATGGGGGAAACAGCCCCAGCATTTT. The encoded protein is CASSLWGKQPQHF.

CDR3 coding DNA: TGTGCCAGCAGTTTATATACTAGCGGGGGTGATACGCAGTATTTT. Amino acid sequence: CASSLYTSGGDTQYF. The chain joins TRBV28 to TRBJ2-3; 11 bases are a match to TRBD2. The length of the CDR3 is 15 residues. Germline CDR1 reads MDHEN; CDR2 reads SYDVKM. V was pared by 1 base and J by 6 bases, with 3 bases of the junction left unmatched.

This clonotype showed up many times. The V gene is TRBV7-2, the J gene TRBJ2-7; D uncertain. The CDR3 is 16 residues long. Per germline, CDR1 SGHTA and CDR2 FQGNSA. V dropped 0 bases and J dropped 0 bases, with 12 bases sitting between them. The CDR3 is CASSLAGSGASYEQYF. The CDR3, as DNA: TGTGCCAGCAGCTTAGCCGGGTCTGGCGCCTCCTACGAGCAGTACTTC.

V gene TRBV3-1 combines with J gene TRBJ2-5; D perhaps matches TRBD2 (5 bases). The V gene lost 0 bases and the J gene lost 11 bases, with 16 bases spanning the gap. The germline V gene encodes CDR1 LGHDT and CDR2 YNNKEL (reference sequence). The CDR3 runs to 14 residues. The CDR3 here is CASSQEGSRRPQYF. CDR3 coding DNA: TGTGCCAGCAGCCAAGAGGGGTCTCGGAGGCCACAGTACTTC.

This clonotype came up many times. The chain recombines TRBV7-2 with TRBJ1-1, with D uncertain. With 1 base removed from V and 6 bases from J, the gap between germline ends came to 9 bases. The CDR3 has 13 amino acids. CDR1 is SGHTA, CDR2 FQGNSA, per germline. Here the CDR3 DNA reads TGTGCCAGCAGCTTAGGCAGCTCGTCTGAAGCTTTCTTT. As protein: CASSLGSSSEAFF.

This clonotype was observed at least ten times. This CDR3 reads CASSVGRGETQYF. Here the CDR3 DNA reads TGTGCCAGCAGCGTGGGAAGGGGTGAGACCCAGTACTTC. This chain uses TRBV7-2 with TRBJ2-5, with D possibly matching TRBD1 (5 bases). This CDR3 spans 13 amino acids. Germline V gene lookup returns CDR1 SGHTA and CDR2 FQGNSA. V was cut by 5 bases and J by 5 bases, with 12 bases left in between.

This clonotype has at least ten counts. CDR3 sequence reads: CASSEGGYSNQPQHF. In DNA form, the CDR3 reads TGTGCCAGCAGTGAAGGGGGGTATAGCAATCAGCCCCAGCATTTT. V gene TRBV2 combines with J gene TRBJ1-5; tentatively, D is TRBD1 (5 bases). This CDR3 has 15 residues. The ends were cut back, 1 base at V and 0 bases at J, with 7 bases in the middle. Germline lookup yields CDR1 SNHLY and CDR2 FYNNEI.

This clonotype was recorded at least ten times. This chain joins TRBV10-3 and TRBJ2-1; 10 bases map to TRBD2. V shed 4 bases, J shed 6 bases, and the junction held 3 bases outside the gene matches. The CDR3 is 14 residues long. CDR1 ENHRY and CDR2 SYGVKD come from the germline V gene. The CDR3 bases are TGTGCCATCAGTGGGACTAGCGGACCCAATGAGCAGTTCTTC. This encodes CAISGTSGPNEQFF.